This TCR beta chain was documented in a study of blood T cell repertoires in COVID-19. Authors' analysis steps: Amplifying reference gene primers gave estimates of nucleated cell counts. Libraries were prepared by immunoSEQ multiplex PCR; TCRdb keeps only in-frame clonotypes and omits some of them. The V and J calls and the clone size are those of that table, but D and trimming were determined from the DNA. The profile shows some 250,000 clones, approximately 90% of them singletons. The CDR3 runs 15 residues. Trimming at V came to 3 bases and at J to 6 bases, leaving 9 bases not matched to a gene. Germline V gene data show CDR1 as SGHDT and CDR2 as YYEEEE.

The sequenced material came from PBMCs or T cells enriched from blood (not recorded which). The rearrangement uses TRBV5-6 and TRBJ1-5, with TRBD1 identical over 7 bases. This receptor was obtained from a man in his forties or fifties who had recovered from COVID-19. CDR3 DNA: TGTGCCAGCAGCTCACGACAGGGTGGGACTCAGCCCCAGCATTTT. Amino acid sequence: CASSSRQGGTQPQHF.